This T cell receptor beta chain was retrieved from a study of blood T cell repertoires in COVID-19. The study drew participants aged about 18 to 89 years from around 24 US areas. Two consecutive negative NP/OP PCR tests, clearance, or resolved symptoms defined Cohort 3 recovery. Under the authors' procedure: Amplification of reference gene primers was used by the study to estimate nucleated cell counts. TCRdb keeps only in-frame clones here, not all; method: immunoSEQ multiplex PCR. For V, J and clone size, that table is used; D and trimming come from the DNA. This table holds under 350,000 clones, roughly 90% found once. From germline, CDR1 is SGHTA and CDR2 FQGNSA. The CDR3 runs 16 residues. V lost 4 bases and J 0 bases, leaving 14 bases between the germline ends.

Sequenced sample: PBMCs or T cells enriched from blood (not recorded which). The rearrangement uses TRBV7-2 and TRBJ2-3; weak D call: TRBD2 (5 bases). The receptor comes from a man in his 60s who had recovered from COVID-19. The CDR3 nucleotides read TGTGCCAGCAGCTACCGACGAGGGTCTAGCACAGATACGCAGTATTTT. Protein product: CASSYRRGSSTDTQYF.